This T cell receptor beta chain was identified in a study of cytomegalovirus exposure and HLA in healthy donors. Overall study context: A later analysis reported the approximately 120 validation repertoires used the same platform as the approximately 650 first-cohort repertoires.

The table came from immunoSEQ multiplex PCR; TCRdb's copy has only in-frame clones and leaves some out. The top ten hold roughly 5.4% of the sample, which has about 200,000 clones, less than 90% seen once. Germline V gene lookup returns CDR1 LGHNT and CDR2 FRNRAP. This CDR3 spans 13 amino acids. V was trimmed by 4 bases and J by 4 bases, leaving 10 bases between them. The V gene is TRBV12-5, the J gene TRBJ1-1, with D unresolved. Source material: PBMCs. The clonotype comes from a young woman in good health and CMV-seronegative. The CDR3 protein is CASGSTDLTEAFF. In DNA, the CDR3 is TGTGCTAGTGGTTCCACGGACCTCACTGAAGCTTTCTTT.